Below, 30 T cell receptor beta chains from the same sample are listed, as sequenced in a study of OX40 agonist ivuxolimab in advanced cancers. Sequenced by immunoSEQ multiplex PCR; TCRdb stores in-frame clones only, minus some. Of 60,000 to 75,000 clones listed, roughly 88% are singletons. The sample was CD4+ or CD8+ T cells sorted from blood, taken in a trial of the OX40 agonist ivuxolimab. Receptor source: an adult with an advanced solid tumor such as melanoma, head and neck, liver or kidney cancer.

The V and J genes are TRBV5-1 and TRBJ2-2, with 8 positions matching TRBD2. The ends lost 7 bases at V and 0 bases at J; junction bases unmatched: 8. The CDR3 has 16 residues. CDR1 SGHRS and CDR2 YFSETQ come from the germline V gene. The CDR3 spells CASRPRLATNTGELFF. CDR3 nucleotide sequence: TGCGCCAGCCGACCTAGACTAGCGACGAACACCGGGGAGCTGTTTTTT.

The genes are TRBV2 and TRBJ1-2; D is ambiguous. Germline CDR1 is SNHLY and CDR2 is FYNNEI. The CDR3 loop spans 15 amino acids. Trimming shortened V by 3 bases and J by 8 bases, and 19 bases separated the two germline ends. CDR3 region: CASSELGMGSYGYTF. The DNA for the CDR3 is TGTGCCAGCAGTGAGTTGGGGATGGGGTCATACGGCTACACCTTC.

The chain combines TRBV18 with TRBJ1-1; perhaps TRBD1 as D (5 bases). The germline V and J ends were trimmed by 6 bases and 0 bases, with 8 bases remaining between them. Germline-derived CDR1 and CDR2 are KGHSH and LQKENI. The CDR3 loop spans 13 amino acids. The CDR3 nucleotides are TGTGCCAGCTCGGGGACCCTGAACACTGAAGCTTTCTTT. It encodes CASSGTLNTEAFF.

The V call is TRBV18, the J call TRBJ1-1, with D uncertain. The CDR3 has 11 amino acids. CDR1 and CDR2 from the germline V gene are KGHSH and LQKENI. The V gene lost 2 bases and the J gene lost 5 bases, with 3 bases spanning the gap. The CDR3 spells CASSPGTEAFF. For the CDR3, the DNA is TGTGCCAGCTCACCAGGGACTGAAGCTTTCTTT.

This chain uses TRBV2 with TRBJ1-5; D is undetermined. Trimming shortened V by 5 bases and J by 0 bases, and 11 bases separated the two germline ends. The CDR3 consists of 15 residues. The germline CDR1 and CDR2 sequences are SNHLY and FYNNEI. The DNA for the CDR3 is TGTGCCAGCAGTCCTCTTCAGTTTAGCAATCAGCCCCAGCATTTT. Translation: CASSPLQFSNQPQHF.

V usage is TRBV11-2 and J usage is TRBJ1-1, with 7 nucleotides matching TRBD1. The CDR3 covers 11 residues. J gave up 12 bases and V 3 bases, and 4 bases lay outside the gene matches. CDR1 SGHAT and CDR2 FQNNGV come from the germline V gene. CDR3 amino acids: CASSFGQETFF. In nucleotides, the CDR3 is TGTGCCAGCAGCTTCGGACAGGAAACTTTCTTT.

The CDR3 DNA sequence: TGTGCCAGCAGCTCATCCACGGGGGGGACTGAAGCTTTCTTT. It specifies CASSSSTGGTEAFF. This rearrangement joins TRBV7-2 to TRBJ1-1; D might be TRBD1 (5 bases). In germline, CDR1 is SGHTA, CDR2 FQGNSA. Trimming removed 4 bases from V and 5 bases from J, with 14 bases in between. This CDR3 contains 14 residues.

The chain carries TRBV19 and TRBJ1-1; 8 bases are shared with TRBD1. The germline gives CDR1 LNHDA, CDR2 SQIVND (reference sequence). This CDR3 has 17 amino acids. Germline trimming cut 6 bases from V and 1 base from J; bases unmatched to any gene: 13. The CDR3 bases are TGTGCCAGTAGGGGGACTCGACAGGGGATTAGGAACACTGAAGCTTTCTTT. Protein product: CASRGTRQGIRNTEAFF.

The chain employs TRBV6-6 and TRBJ1-1; no definite D call. V lost 4 bases, J lost 4 bases, and 10 bases lay in between. Germline V gene sequence: CDR1 MNHNY, CDR2 SVGAGI (reference sequence). The CDR3 contains 13 residues. The CDR3 reads CASSFLRGTEAFF. CDR3 DNA sequence: TGTGCCAGCAGTTTCCTGAGAGGCACTGAAGCTTTCTTT.

The DNA for the CDR3 is TGTGCCAGCAGTGCGTTGACAGGGGGGTCAGATACGCAGTATTTT. It codes for CASSALTGGSDTQYF. The rearrangement uses TRBV2 and TRBJ2-3; 9 bases line up with TRBD1. Per germline, CDR1 SNHLY and CDR2 FYNNEI. With V trimmed by 4 bases and J by 4 bases, 6 bases remained unmatched. The CDR3 is 15 amino acids.

The V call is TRBV15, the J call TRBJ2-1; D unclear. The CDR3 totals 14 residues. Germline V lookup: CDR1 LNHNV, CDR2 YYDKDF (reference sequence). The V gene lost 0 bases and the J gene lost 8 bases, with 11 bases spanning the gap. CDR3: CATSRDTVLDEQFF. As DNA, the CDR3 is TGTGCCACCAGCAGAGATACAGTGCTCGATGAGCAGTTCTTC. The full variable domain, with the rest looked up from reference TRBV15 and TRBJ2-1, is DAMVIQNPRYQVTQFGKPVTLSCSQTLNHNVMYWYQQKSSQAPKLLFHYYDKDFNNEADTPDNFQSRRPNTSFCFLDIRSPGLGDTAMYLCATSRDTVLDEQFFGPGTRLTVL.

CDR3 sequence reads: CASSATMNLDTQYF. The CDR3 DNA reads TGTGCCAGCTCAGCTACTATGAACCTAGATACGCAGTATTTT. V and J are TRBV18 and TRBJ2-3; D gene ambiguous. CDR1 is KGHSH, CDR2 LQKENI, per germline. The CDR3 spans 14 residues. V lost 5 bases, J lost 5 bases, and 14 bases lay in between.

A note on this clone: At one of its ends the junction is not consistent with the germline gene, which may arise from a read error. This chain links TRBV6-1 with TRBJ1-2; D uncertain. The CDR3 is made up of 16 amino acids. Germline V gene lookup returns CDR1 MNHNS and CDR2 SASEGT. As DNA, the CDR3 is TGTGCCATCAGTGAGTCGTCGGACCCGTCTAACTATGGCTACACCTTC. Protein: CAISESSDPSNYGYTF.

V is TRBV7-9 and J is TRBJ1-1; perhaps TRBD1 as D (6 bases). The CDR3 is made up of 15 amino acids. The germline V and J ends were trimmed by 7 bases and 0 bases, with 15 bases remaining between them. Germline CDR1 SEHNR, CDR2 FQNEAQ (reference sequence). The CDR3 nucleotides read TGTGCCAGCATACCCTCGGGGGGCGTGAACACTGAAGCTTTCTTT. It is translated as CASIPSGGVNTEAFF.

CDR3 sequence: CASSGGGEKLFF. Here the CDR3 DNA reads TGTGCCAGCAGCGGGGGCGGTGAAAAACTGTTTTTT. This chain connects TRBV6-6 to TRBJ1-4; perhaps TRBD1 as D (6 bases). The V gene's germline CDR1 is MNHNY and CDR2 SVGAGI (reference sequence). The CDR3 is made up of 12 amino acids. V lost 6 bases and J 7 bases, leaving 9 bases between the germline ends.

The gene calls are TRBV19 and TRBJ1-3; D is possibly TRBD1 (6 bases). Trimming stripped 8 bases from V and 5 bases from J, with 16 bases between. This CDR3 spans 14 amino acids. Germline-derived CDR1 and CDR2 are LNHDA and SQIVND (reference sequence). The DNA of the CDR3 is TGTGCCAGTGGGTTACAGGGATCCAGAAACACCATATATTTT. The encoded protein is CASGLQGSRNTIYF.

The chain carries TRBV29-1 and TRBJ2-4; unclear D gene. Trimming pared 5 bases from V and 0 bases from J, leaving 11 bases between. Germline assignment: CDR1 SQVTM and CDR2 ANQGSEA. The CDR3 consists of 14 residues. In DNA form, the CDR3 reads TGCAGCGTTATCGGAATATTAGCCAAAAACATTCAGTACTTC. This sequence encodes CSVIGILAKNIQYF.

This sequence joins TRBV25-1 and TRBJ1-6; D is unclear. The germline V and J ends were trimmed by 5 bases and 0 bases, with 8 bases remaining between them. The CDR3 sequence is 15 residues long. CDR1 is MGHDK, CDR2 SYGVNS, per germline. CDR3 sequence (DNA): TGTGCCAGCAGTAGGGCTAGCTCCTATAATTCACCCCTCCACTTT. This codes for CASSRASSYNSPLHF. Drawing the rest from reference TRBV25-1 and TRBJ1-6, the complete variable domain is EADIYQTPRYLVIGTGKKITLECSQTMGHDKMYWYQQDPGMELHLIHYSYGVNSTEKGDLSSESTVSRIRTEHFPLTLESARPSHTSQYLCASSRASSYNSPLHFGNGTRLTVT.

This clone has just one count. The chain carries TRBV5-1 and TRBJ2-1, with 7 nucleotides matching TRBD2. V dropped 0 bases and J dropped 8; count of bases not matched to a gene: 17. The CDR3 sequence is 18 residues long. Per the germline V gene, CDR1 is SGHRS and CDR2 is YFSETQ. CDR3 in DNA: TGCGCCAGCAGCTTGGAAAACCGGGACTACGCTGTTTGGGATGAGCAGTTCTTC. The encoded protein is CASSLENRDYAVWDEQFF. Looking up the rest from reference TRBV5-1 and TRBJ2-1 gives the full variable domain: KAGVTQTPRYLIKTRGQQVTLSCSPISGHRSVSWYQQTPGQGLQFLFEYFSETQRNKGNFPGRFSGRQFSNSRSEMNVSTLELGDSALYLCASSLENRDYAVWDEQFFGPGTRLTVL.

The V gene is TRBV30, the J gene TRBJ2-3; D gene uncertain. The CDR3 spans 11 residues. V lost 0 bases and J 12 bases, leaving 10 bases between the germline ends. CDR1 GTSNPN and CDR2 SVGIG come from the germline V gene (reference sequence). As DNA, the CDR3 is TGTGCCTGGAGTGTACCGGCAGCACAGTATTTT. Encoded protein: CAWSVPAAQYF. Complete variable domain (other parts from reference TRBV30 and TRBJ2-3): SQTIHQWPATLVQPVGSPLSLECTVEGTSNPNLYWYRQAAGRGLQLLFYSVGIGQISSEVPQNLSASRPQDRQFILSSKKLLLSDSGFYLCAWSVPAAQYFGPGTRLTVL.

The chain recombines TRBV30 with TRBJ2-3; unclear D gene. V gave up 3 bases and J gave up 2 bases, with 12 bases separating them. Germline-derived CDR1 and CDR2 are GTSNPN and SVGIG (reference sequence). This CDR3 comprises 14 residues. CDR3 sequence: CAWREVPHTDTQYF. The CDR3 nucleotides read TGTGCCTGGAGAGAAGTCCCCCACACAGATACGCAGTATTTT. The full variable domain, completed using reference TRBV30 and TRBJ2-3, is SQTIHQWPATLVQPVGSPLSLECTVEGTSNPNLYWYRQAAGRGLQLLFYSVGIGQISSEVPQNLSASRPQDRQFILSSKKLLLSDSGFYLCAWREVPHTDTQYFGPGTRLTVL.

V is TRBV5-1 and J is TRBJ2-1; D is perhaps TRBD2 (5 bases). V was pared by 2 bases and J by 8 bases, with 14 bases between. Germline-derived CDR1 and CDR2 are SGHRS and YFSETQ. The CDR3 is 14 residues long. CDR3 residues: CASSLGGAGDEQFF. The CDR3 nucleotides are TGCGCCAGCAGCTTAGGAGGCGCCGGCGATGAGCAGTTCTTC.

The rearrangement uses TRBV27 and TRBJ1-2; 7 bases line up with TRBD1. The CDR3 runs 16 residues. Germline V gene data show CDR1 as MNHEY and CDR2 as SMNVEV (reference sequence). Unmatched junction bases numbered 14, after V lost 3 bases and J lost 7 bases. The CDR3 region has the DNA TGTGCCAGCAGTTTGCTTTTCGGCAGGGGGGAATCTGGCTACACCTTC. This sequence encodes CASSLLFGRGESGYTF.

Only one count was recorded for this clone. This sequence joins TRBV25-1 and TRBJ1-1, with D unclear. Trimming pared 0 bases from V and 1 base from J, leaving 9 bases between. Germline values: CDR1 MGHDK, CDR2 SYGVNS. This CDR3 spans 15 amino acids. CDR3 loop: CASSEYGRKNTEAFF. Written as DNA, the CDR3 is TGTGCCAGCAGTGAATATGGACGGAAGAACACTGAAGCTTTCTTT.

The chain carries TRBV6-5 and TRBJ1-2; a possible D gene is TRBD1 (6 bases). The CDR3 has 14 amino acids. Trimming pared 5 bases from V and 8 bases from J, leaving 18 bases between. CDR1 is MNHEY, CDR2 SVGAGI, per germline. CDR3 protein: CASSPGQGIYGYTF. The CDR3 DNA sequence: TGTGCCAGCAGTCCCGGCCAGGGGATATACGGCTACACCTTC.

The genes are TRBV5-1 and TRBJ1-3; 10 nucleotides match TRBD1. The J segment lost 4 bases and the V segment lost 5 bases, leaving 9 bases of the junction unmatched. This CDR3 spans 16 amino acids. The V gene's germline CDR1 is SGHRS and CDR2 YFSETQ. The chain's CDR3 is CASRTGGETSGNTIYF. The CDR3 nucleotides read TGCGCCAGCAGGACAGGGGGCGAGACTTCAGGAAACACCATATATTTT. The full variable domain, in which reference TRBV5-1 and TRBJ1-3 provide the parts outside the CDR3, is KAGVTQTPRYLIKTRGQQVTLSCSPISGHRSVSWYQQTPGQGLQFLFEYFSETQRNKGNFPGRFSGRQFSNSRSEMNVSTLELGDSALYLCASRTGGETSGNTIYFGEGSWLTVV.

Of note for this clone: In the same sample, other DNA sequences code for this CDR3. The chain carries TRBV11-2 and TRBJ2-7; a weak D match, TRBD1 (6 bases). V gave up 6 bases and J gave up 6 bases, with 18 bases separating them. The length of the CDR3 is 14 residues. Per the germline V gene, CDR1 is SGHAT and CDR2 is FQNNGV. The CDR3 region is CASSSQGGIGEQYF. CDR3 DNA sequence: TGTGCCAGCAGTTCCCAAGGGGGAATAGGCGAGCAGTACTTC.

V is TRBV25-1 and J is TRBJ1-6, with TRBD1 identical over 7 bases. V trimming: 1 base; J trimming: 9 bases; junction bases outside the gene matches: 6. This CDR3 spans 15 amino acids. CDR1 is MGHDK and CDR2 is SYGVNS in the germline V gene. CDR3 residues: CASSESRTGGSPLHF. The CDR3 DNA is TGTGCCAGCAGTGAATCCCGGACAGGAGGTTCACCCCTCCACTTT.

The chain has TRBV7-9 and TRBJ2-5; 7 nucleotides agree with TRBD1. In germline, CDR1 is SEHNR, CDR2 FQNEAQ (reference sequence). The CDR3 consists of 14 residues. V dropped 5 bases and J dropped 0; count of bases not matched to a gene: 3. Here the CDR3 DNA reads TGTGCCAGCAGCGCAGACAGGGACCAAGAGACCCAGTACTTC. This codes for CASSADRDQETQYF. Looking up the rest from reference TRBV7-9 and TRBJ2-5 gives the full variable domain: DTGVSQNPRHKITKRGQNVTFRCDPISEHNRLYWYRQTLGQGPEFLTYFQNEAQLEKSRLLSDRFSAERPKGSFSTLEIQRTEQGDSAMYLCASSADRDQETQYFGPGTRLLVL.

V and J are TRBV18 and TRBJ2-7; 7 bases map to TRBD2. Trimming took 2 bases from V and 7 from J; bases not matched to a gene: 11. This CDR3 contains 15 residues. Germline V CDR1 and CDR2: KGHSH, LQKENI. This CDR3 reads CASSPKGQWEGEQYF. The CDR3 DNA follows: TGTGCCAGCTCACCAAAAGGCCAGTGGGAGGGGGAGCAGTACTTC.